A selection of T cell receptor beta chains follows, all from one sample in a study of T cells in Graves' hyperthyroidism and ophthalmopathy. TCRdb re-called the multiplex PCR reads with MiXCR, one entry per CDR3 protein. This sample has hundreds of thousands of distinct CDR3 sequences, with 40% to 55% found just once. The sequenced sample consisted of peripheral blood or thyroid tissue (not recorded which). These TCRs come from a woman between 18 and 29 years old with Graves' hyperthyroidism. CDR3s include the opening cysteine and the closing phenylalanine or tryptophan. Fields, in order: clone size, V gene, D gene, J gene, CDR3 protein, CDR3 DNA. A D gene is named only where the DNA matches it firmly. Expanded clones get a size class; other rows say once, few or many, or leave the size out.

abundance: NA
v_gene: TRBV7-6
d_gene: NA
j_gene: TRBJ2-7
CDR3aa: CASSPKAVSVPHEQYF
CDR3nt: TGTGCCAGCAGCCCGAAAGCAGTGTCCGTCCCCCACGAGCAGTACTTC

abundance: NA
v_gene: TRBV7-8
d_gene: TRBD1
j_gene: TRBJ2-7
CDR3aa: CASSLPGQGKREQYF
CDR3nt: TGTGCCAGCAGCTTACCGGGACAGGGGAAGAGGGAGCAGTACTTC

abundance: many
v_gene: TRBV29-1
d_gene: NA
j_gene: TRBJ2-6
CDR3aa: CSGTISGANVLTF
CDR3nt: TGCAGCGGGACGATCTCTGGGGCCAACGTCCTGACTTTC

abundance: NA
v_gene: TRBV25-1
d_gene: TRBD1
j_gene: TRBJ1-6
CDR3aa: CARGRDSPGGNSPLHF
CDR3nt: TGTGCCAGGGGCCGGGACAGCCCAGGGGGGAATTCACCCCTCCACTTT

abundance: once
v_gene: TRBV6-2/TRBV6-3
d_gene: NA
j_gene: TRBJ1-2
CDR3aa: CASMLGMGPTYGYTF
CDR3nt: TGTGCCAGCATGTTAGGGATGGGGCCTACCTATGGCTACACCTTC

abundance: NA
v_gene: TRBV2
d_gene: NA
j_gene: TRBJ1-2
CDR3aa: CASSGAGTLYGYTF
CDR3nt: TGTGCCAGCAGTGGGGCAGGGACACTCTATGGCTACACCTTC

abundance: few
v_gene: TRBV7-8
d_gene: NA
j_gene: TRBJ1-4
CDR3aa: CASSLEARGKLFF
CDR3nt: TGTGCCAGCAGCTTAGAAGCCCGGGGAAAACTGTTTTTT

abundance: NA
v_gene: TRBV15
d_gene: NA
j_gene: TRBJ1-6
CDR3aa: CATSSSGFPNSPLHF
CDR3nt: TGTGCCACCAGCAGTTCGGGATTCCCTAATTCACCCCTCCACTTT

abundance: NA
v_gene: TRBV19
d_gene: NA
j_gene: TRBJ1-1
CDR3aa: CASSITFGPNAEAFF
CDR3nt: TGTGCCAGTAGTATCACCTTCGGGCCCAACGCTGAAGCTTTCTTT

abundance: NA
v_gene: TRBV4-1
d_gene: NA
j_gene: TRBJ1-1
CDR3aa: CASSHDGGGAGTEAFF
CDR3nt: TGCGCCAGCAGCCATGACGGGGGGGGGGCAGGCACTGAAGCTTTCTTT

abundance: few
v_gene: TRBV11-2
d_gene: TRBD1
j_gene: TRBJ2-7
CDR3aa: CASSLIGTGSEQYF
CDR3nt: TGTGCCAGCTCACTGATCGGGACAGGGAGCGAGCAGTACTTC

abundance: many
v_gene: TRBV7-8
d_gene: TRBD2
j_gene: TRBJ2-5
CDR3aa: CASSPSGGETQYF
CDR3nt: TGTGCTAGCAGCCCCAGCGGGGGCGAGACCCAGTACTTC

abundance: NA
v_gene: TRBV29-1
d_gene: TRBD1
j_gene: TRBJ2-3
CDR3aa: CSLGQGRTDTQYF
CDR3nt: TGCAGCCTCGGACAGGGACGGACAGATACGCAGTATTTT

abundance: NA
v_gene: TRBV29-1
d_gene: TRBD1
j_gene: TRBJ2-7
CDR3aa: CSPPAGKGQGLSYEQYF
CDR3nt: TGCAGCCCCCCGGCTGGGAAGGGACAGGGACTCTCCTACGAGCAGTACTTC

abundance: NA
v_gene: TRBV15
d_gene: TRBD1
j_gene: TRBJ2-6
CDR3aa: CATSIGTGGNVLTF
CDR3nt: TGTGCCACCAGCATCGGGACAGGGGGCAACGTCCTGACTTTC

abundance: few
v_gene: TRBV7-2
d_gene: NA
j_gene: TRBJ2-7
CDR3aa: CASSLVGGDFYEQYF
CDR3nt: TGTGCCAGCAGCTTAGTGGGGGGAGACTTCTACGAGCAGTACTTC

abundance: NA
v_gene: TRBV7-2
d_gene: NA
j_gene: TRBJ2-5
CDR3aa: CASTSSRQQETQYF
CDR3nt: TGTGCCAGCACCAGCAGCCGACAGCAAGAGACCCAGTACTTC

abundance: many
v_gene: TRBV5-1
d_gene: NA
j_gene: TRBJ1-6
CDR3aa: CASSLGDGEPLHF
CDR3nt: TGCGCCAGCAGCTTGGGCGACGGGGAACCCCTCCACTTT

abundance: few
v_gene: TRBV10-1
d_gene: TRBD1
j_gene: TRBJ2-6
CDR3aa: CASRGTGFFSAANVLTF
CDR3nt: TGCGCCAGCAGGGGGACAGGCTTTTTCTCTGCGGCCAACGTCCTGACTTTC

abundance: NA
v_gene: TRBV29-1
d_gene: NA
j_gene: TRBJ1-2
CDR3aa: CSVDGGAGGYTF
CDR3nt: TGCAGCGTTGATGGGGGGGCTGGAGGCTACACCTTC

abundance: once
v_gene: TRBV10-3
d_gene: TRBD1
j_gene: TRBJ1-2
CDR3aa: CAISKTGGGRNGYTF
CDR3nt: TGTGCCATCAGCAAGACAGGGGGTGGTAGGAATGGCTACACCTTC

abundance: few
v_gene: TRBV6-6
d_gene: TRBD1
j_gene: TRBJ1-1
CDR3aa: CASSEGGTGDTEAFF
CDR3nt: TGTGCCAGCAGTGAAGGGGGGACAGGGGACACTGAAGCTTTCTTT

abundance: NA
v_gene: TRBV7-2
d_gene: TRBD2
j_gene: TRBJ2-2
CDR3aa: CASSFGLAGTGELFF
CDR3nt: TGTGCCAGCAGCTTTGGACTAGCGGGGACCGGGGAGCTGTTTTTT

abundance: few
v_gene: TRBV19
d_gene: NA
j_gene: TRBJ1-3
CDR3aa: CASSAPGRTTEAIYF
CDR3nt: TGTGCCAGTAGTGCACCGGGACGGACAACTGAGGCCATATATTTT

abundance: once
v_gene: TRBV6-1
d_gene: NA
j_gene: TRBJ2-7
CDR3aa: CASTSSAGAYEQYF
CDR3nt: TGTGCCAGCACCTCGTCAGCTGGCGCCTACGAGCAGTACTTC

abundance: NA
v_gene: TRBV6-1
d_gene: NA
j_gene: TRBJ2-2
CDR3aa: CASSPWSYTGELFF
CDR3nt: TGTGCCAGCAGTCCTTGGAGTTACACCGGGGAGCTGTTTTTT

abundance: few
v_gene: TRBV24-1
d_gene: NA
j_gene: TRBJ2-7
CDR3aa: CATSGLFELYEQYF
CDR3nt: TGTGCCACCAGTGGGTTGTTTGAATTATACGAGCAGTACTTC

abundance: few
v_gene: TRBV12-5
d_gene: TRBD1
j_gene: TRBJ1-2
CDR3aa: CASGSTGGRGYTF
CDR3nt: TGTGCTAGTGGATCCACAGGGGGACGTGGCTACACCTTC

abundance: NA
v_gene: TRBV25-1
d_gene: TRBD1
j_gene: TRBJ1-2
CDR3aa: CASSFVGGSGYTF
CDR3nt: TGTGCCAGCAGTTTCGTAGGGGGCTCTGGCTACACCTTC

abundance: few
v_gene: TRBV6-5
d_gene: NA
j_gene: TRBJ1-2
CDR3aa: CASRPGQNGYTF
CDR3nt: TGTGCCAGCAGACCCGGACAGAACGGCTACACCTTC

abundance: NA
v_gene: TRBV6-4
d_gene: NA
j_gene: TRBJ1-1
CDR3aa: CACSDGQNTEAFF
CDR3nt: TGTGCCTGCAGTGACGGACAGAACACTGAAGCTTTCTTT

abundance: NA
v_gene: TRBV20-1
d_gene: TRBD1
j_gene: TRBJ1-5
CDR3aa: CSARDRRTGGPQPQHF
CDR3nt: TGCAGTGCTAGAGATCGGAGGACAGGGGGGCCACAGCCCCAGCATTTT

abundance: NA
v_gene: TRBV7-2
d_gene: TRBD1
j_gene: TRBJ2-5
CDR3aa: CASRIRTGQETQYF
CDR3nt: TGTGCCAGCAGAATTAGGACAGGGCAAGAGACCCAGTACTTC

abundance: once
v_gene: TRBV2
d_gene: NA
j_gene: TRBJ1-1
CDR3aa: CASSEGLDMNTEAFF
CDR3nt: TGTGCCAGCAGTGAAGGGTTGGACATGAACACTGAAGCTTTCTTT

abundance: many
v_gene: TRBV12-3/TRBV12-4
d_gene: NA
j_gene: TRBJ1-2
CDR3aa: CASSHGADYGYTF
CDR3nt: TGTGCCAGCAGCCACGGGGCGGACTATGGCTACACCTTC

abundance: NA
v_gene: TRBV7-4
d_gene: NA
j_gene: TRBJ1-3
CDR3aa: CASSLQLAGNTIYF
CDR3nt: TGTGCCAGCAGCTTACAGCTCGCTGGAAACACCATATATTTT

abundance: NA
v_gene: TRBV6-1
d_gene: NA
j_gene: TRBJ2-7
CDR3aa: CASSPHPDRVSYEQYF
CDR3nt: TGTGCCAGCAGCCCCCATCCGGACAGAGTGTCCTACGAGCAGTACTTC

abundance: NA
v_gene: TRBV25-1
d_gene: TRBD2
j_gene: TRBJ2-7
CDR3aa: CASSGLRDYTDEQYF
CDR3nt: TGTGCCAGCAGTGGCCTCCGGGACTATACCGACGAGCAGTACTTC

abundance: few
v_gene: TRBV29-1
d_gene: TRBD2
j_gene: TRBJ2-7
CDR3aa: CSVEVSRTSGEQYF
CDR3nt: TGCAGCGTTGAAGTGTCCCGGACTAGCGGTGAGCAGTACTTC

abundance: NA
v_gene: TRBV6-2/TRBV6-3
d_gene: TRBD1
j_gene: TRBJ1-3
CDR3aa: CASSYQTGKGSGGNTIYF
CDR3nt: TGTGCCAGCAGTTACCAGACAGGGAAAGGGTCGGGGGGAAACACCATATATTTT

abundance: many
v_gene: TRBV7-9
d_gene: NA
j_gene: TRBJ1-2
CDR3aa: CASSFDSNYGYTF
CDR3nt: TGTGCCAGCAGCTTTGACAGTAACTATGGCTACACCTTC

abundance: many
v_gene: TRBV15
d_gene: NA
j_gene: TRBJ1-2
CDR3aa: CATSRVGGTGGYTF
CDR3nt: TGTGCCACCAGCAGAGTCGGCGGGACCGGTGGCTACACCTTC

abundance: many
v_gene: TRBV7-2
d_gene: TRBD2
j_gene: TRBJ2-6
CDR3aa: CASGLAGTFLSGANVLTF
CDR3nt: TGTGCCAGCGGCCTAGCGGGGACATTCCTCTCTGGGGCCAACGTCCTGACTTTC

abundance: NA
v_gene: TRBV24-1
d_gene: NA
j_gene: TRBJ2-5
CDR3aa: CAISESGHETQYF
CDR3nt: TGTGCCATCAGTGAGTCGGGCCATGAGACCCAGTACTTC

abundance: few
v_gene: TRBV7-2
d_gene: TRBD1
j_gene: TRBJ1-4
CDR3aa: CASSLGDRDEKLFF
CDR3nt: TGTGCCAGCAGCTTAGGAGACAGGGATGAAAAACTGTTTTTT

abundance: few
v_gene: TRBV7-2
d_gene: TRBD1
j_gene: TRBJ2-7
CDR3aa: CASSPGTGSDEQYF
CDR3nt: TGTGCCAGCAGCCCCGGGACAGGGTCCGACGAGCAGTACTTC

abundance: once
v_gene: TRBV20-1
d_gene: TRBD2
j_gene: TRBJ2-3
CDR3aa: CSASVRLAGGDTQYF
CDR3nt: TGCAGTGCTAGTGTTCGGCTAGCGGGAGGAGATACGCAGTATTTT

abundance: NA
v_gene: TRBV7-9
d_gene: NA
j_gene: TRBJ2-7
CDR3aa: CASNKVAYEQYF
CDR3nt: TGTGCCAGCAACAAAGTAGCGTACGAGCAGTACTTC